This record looks at one TCR beta chain sequence and its context. What it binds is unknown. These data come from a study of CD8 T cells in Susac syndrome. Study details: Each patient with Susac syndrome, at the time of blood draw, was therapy-naive, on corticosteroids, or on intravenous immunoglobulin alone. Study-wide findings and caveats: Susac-specific public clones were found in total CD8+ and CD8+ TEMRA repertoires, numbering sixteen and five, respectively.

CD8+ and CD4+ T cells taken from blood had their TCR beta sequenced. Germline V gives CDR1 LGHNA, CDR2 YSLEER. V lost 0 bases, J lost 0 bases, and 9 bases lay in between. There are 16 residues in the CDR3. RNA amounts of 0.5 to 1 ug underwent reverse transcription with random hexamers. Each CDR3 protein is one row after TCRdb ran MiXCR on the immunoSEQ multiplex PCR reads. This sample carries about 90,000 distinct CDR3 sequences, about 96% of them seen once, and the ten largest clones take 0.62%. Sequenced material: CD8+ T cells from PBMCs. This receptor was identified in a human donor with Susac syndrome. The chain carries TRBV4-3 and TRBJ2-1; D possibly corresponds to TRBD1 (6 bases). CDR3 sequence: CASSQDWTDSYNEQFF. The CDR3 bases are TGCGCCAGCAGCCAAGATTGGACAGACTCCTACAATGAGCAGTTCTTC.